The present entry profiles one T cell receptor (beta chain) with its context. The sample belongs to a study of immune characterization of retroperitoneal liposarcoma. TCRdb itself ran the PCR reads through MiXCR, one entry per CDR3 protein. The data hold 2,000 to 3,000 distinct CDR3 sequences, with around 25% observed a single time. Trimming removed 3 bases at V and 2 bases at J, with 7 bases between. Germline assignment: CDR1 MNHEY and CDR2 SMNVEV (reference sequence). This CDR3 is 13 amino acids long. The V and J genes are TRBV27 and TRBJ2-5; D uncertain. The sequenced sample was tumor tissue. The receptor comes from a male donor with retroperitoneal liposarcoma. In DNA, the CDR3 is TGTGCCAGCAGTTTGGTAGGGCAAGAGACCCAGTACTTC. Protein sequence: CASSLVGQETQYF.